The TCR beta chain under discussion was sequenced for a study of CD8 T cells in ankylosing spondylitis (dated by TCRdb to about 2017). About the study as a whole: The study set out to find disease-linked TCR variants by profiling T cell receptor beta repertoires in ankylosing spondylitis patients and healthy donors. In total, the full study cohort was made up of over a hundred healthy donors and approximately 24 ankylosing spondylitis patients. Peripheral blood was sampled, and synovial fluid was also collected from ankylosing spondylitis patients. Paper-wide results and their limitations: The disease-linked clones were reported as significantly enriched in matched synovial fluid samples from ankylosing spondylitis patients. Some of the motif variants had been reported before in the synovial fluid and blood of reactive arthritis patients, a finding that suggests common disease-initiation mechanisms. Blood from ankylosing spondylitis patients appeared to be characterized by a TCR beta motif made up of under 10 highly homologous amino acid variants. The disease-linked clones had a CD8+ phenotype and were found at relatively low frequencies in peripheral blood.

This clonotype was detected only a few times. Its binding antigen is unknown. Base qualities were left out, and no much larger clone turns up one base away. Trimming accounts for 4 bases at V and 4 bases at J, while the number of junction bases matched to no gene is 6. Including the terminal cysteine and phenylalanine, the CDR3 comprises 14 residues. The retained sequence is limited to the CDR3, 42 bases, with the frame set at the first base. From the germline V gene, CDR1 is MGHDK and CDR2 is SYGVNS. The reads were generated on an Illumina HiSeq 2500. TCR beta libraries were prepared by quantitative 5'-RACE with molecular barcodes. As for the original processing: A new computational method, built on a probabilistic model of VDJ rearrangement, was used to identify disease-linked TCR variants. TCRdb handled the public reads itself, with Q25 trimming in fastp and clone calling in MiXCR, and kept productive beta chains. All rows with the same CDR3 protein become a single entry with the most common DNA and genes. The V and J calls reflect TCRdb's pipeline rather than the authors' work. The sample records a few hundred thousand distinct CDR3 sequences, 10% to 15% of which are singletons. The ten largest clones represent under 7.5% of the sample.

The TCR originated in a male donor with ankylosing spondylitis. The chain is made from TRBV25-1 and TRBJ2-5; 7 central bases correspond to TRBD2. Sequencing was done on a sample of blood, either unsorted or a sorted T cell fraction (not recorded which). CDR3 reads: CASSVPSGGETQYF. The nucleotides read TGTGCCAGCAGTGTCCCCTCGGGGGGAGAGACCCAGTACTTC.